These 7 T cell receptor beta chains were sequenced from one sample in a study of OX40 agonist ivuxolimab in advanced cancers. Profiling relied on immunoSEQ multiplex PCR, and the TCRdb table lists in-frame clones only, not all of them. The data hold roughly 100,000 clones, with over 85% observed a single time. Sequencing used CD4+ or CD8+ T cells sorted from blood, obtained in a trial of the OX40 agonist ivuxolimab. These TCRs come from an adult with an advanced solid tumor such as melanoma, head and neck, liver or kidney cancer.

The chain recombines TRBV21-1 with TRBJ2-4; the table's TRBD2 call for D was not verified on the DNA. TRBV21-1 is an annotated pseudogene. This CDR3 region has 18 residues. CDR3 protein: CASSKGLAGDVAKNIQYF. CDR3 DNA sequence: TGTGCCAGCAGCAAAGGACTAGCGGGCGATGTAGCCAAAAACATTCAGTACTTC.

The chain uses TRBV7-3 and TRBJ1-1, with 7 bases aligning to TRBD1. Per the germline V gene, CDR1 is SGHTA and CDR2 is FQGTGA. The J segment lost 4 bases and the V segment lost 5 bases, leaving 7 bases of the junction unmatched. This CDR3 region has 14 residues. In nucleotides, the CDR3 is TGTGCCAGCAGCCTAGGGCCAGGGGGCACTGAAGCTTTCTTT. This codes for CASSLGPGGTEAFF.

This clone was picked up a small number of times. CDR3 in amino acids: CASSPKLRVGNEQFF. The CDR3, as DNA: TGTGCCAGCAGCCCCAAGCTCCGGGTAGGGAATGAGCAGTTCTTC. The V gene is TRBV7-9, the J gene TRBJ2-1; D gene ambiguous. The V and J ends lost 5 bases and 7 bases respectively, with 18 bases between them. Looked up from germline, CDR1 is SEHNR and CDR2 is FQNEAQ (reference sequence). The length of the CDR3 is 15 residues.

The chain combines TRBV28 with TRBJ2-3; 7 nucleotides agree with TRBD2. Unmatched junction bases numbered 7, after V lost 5 bases and J lost 2 bases. CDR1 and CDR2 (germline): MDHEN, SYDVKM. This CDR3 is built from 15 residues. This CDR3 is CASSRPRGYTDTQYF. In DNA form, the CDR3 reads TGTGCCAGCAGTCGCCCGCGGGGGTACACAGATACGCAGTATTTT.

This clone showed up just a few times. The chain carries TRBV29-1 and TRBJ1-1, with D hard to call. This CDR3 is 12 amino acids long. Looked up from germline, CDR1 is SQVTM and CDR2 is ANQGSEA. Trimming stripped 3 bases from V and 4 bases from J, with 9 bases between. The CDR3 spells CSVEGLGTEAFF. The CDR3 DNA reads as TGCAGCGTTGAGGGTTTGGGCACTGAAGCTTTCTTT.

The V and J genes are TRBV7-2 and TRBJ2-1; a weak D match, TRBD2 (7 bases). Trimming shortened V by 7 bases and J by 8 bases, and 15 bases separated the two germline ends. The germline CDR1 and CDR2 sequences are SGHTA and FQGNSA. The CDR3 sequence is 13 residues long. CDR3: CASTTGGRDEQFF. The CDR3 bases are TGTGCCAGCACCACGGGGGGCCGGGATGAGCAGTTCTTC.

The rearrangement joins TRBV7-9 to TRBJ1-6; TRBD1 matches 7 bases. Unmatched junction bases numbered 5, after V lost 3 bases and J lost 9 bases. The CDR3 has 14 residues. CDR1 SEHNR and CDR2 FQNEAQ come from the germline V gene (reference sequence). This chain's CDR3 is CASSLDRPSSPLHF. The CDR3 nucleotides are TGTGCCAGCAGCTTGGACAGGCCGAGTTCACCCCTCCACTTT.